One sample yielded the 12 T cell receptor beta chains listed below, sequenced in a study of blood T cells in healthy people across ages. Using a J-beta primer mix together with a sample-barcoded 5' primer, a second PCR was run for roughly 6 to 11 cycles. In TCRdb, the 5' RACE reads were re-called with MiXCR into one record per CDR3 protein. The table records about 1,800,000 distinct CDR3 sequences, over 25% of them present only once. Sequenced input: blood. The source is a woman younger than 45 in good health.

The chain recombines TRBV7-6 with TRBJ2-5, with D maybe TRBD2 (6 bases). This CDR3 has 15 residues. Germline V gene lookup returns CDR1 SGHVS and CDR2 FNYEAQ. The V end lost 3 bases, the J end lost 1 base, and 12 bases lay between the germline ends. CDR3 bases: TGTGCCAGCAGCTTGCTCAGCGGGCTCCAAGAGACCCAGTACTTC. It codes for CASSLLSGLQETQYF. Full variable domain (outside the CDR3, taken from reference TRBV7-6 and TRBJ2-5): GAGVSQSPRYKVTKRGQDVALRCDPISGHVSLYWYRQALGQGPEFLTYFNYEAQQDKSGLPNDRFSAERPEGSISTLTIQRTEQRDSAMYRCASSLLSGLQETQYFGPGTRLLVL.

The genes are TRBV6-6 and TRBJ2-4; 9 positions agree with TRBD1. The DNA end favors TRBJ2-7, so the J call may be wrong. Germline CDR1 and CDR2: MNHNY and SVGAGI (reference sequence). This CDR3 region has 15 residues. The CDR3 coding sequence is TGTGCCAGCAGCAAAACCGGGACAGGGTGCAACGAGCAGTACTTC. Protein: CASSKTGTGCNEQYF.

This chain connects TRBV20-1 to TRBJ2-7; TRBD2 agrees at 7 bases. CDR3 length: 13 residues. The V gene end was trimmed by 6 bases and the J gene end by 6 bases; junction bases not matched to a gene: 11. CDR1 and CDR2 (germline): DFQATT, SNEGSKA (reference sequence). The CDR3 sequence: CSASSGTDGEQYF. The CDR3 coding sequence is TGCAGTGCGAGCAGCGGGACCGATGGCGAGCAGTACTTC.

This clonotype was seen a few times. This chain joins TRBV14 and TRBJ2-5; either TRBD1 or TRBD2 may supply D (5 bases each). Germline V gene data show CDR1 as SGHDN and CDR2 as FVKESK. Trimming stripped 4 bases from V and 4 bases from J, with 16 bases between. This CDR3 region has 15 residues. CDR3 region: CASSPGTFATETQYF. The DNA of the CDR3 is TGTGCCAGCAGCCCCGGGACCTTCGCCACAGAGACCCAGTACTTC. The full variable domain, in which reference TRBV14 and TRBJ2-5 provide the parts outside the CDR3, is EAGVTQFPSHSVIEKGQTVTLRCDPISGHDNLYWYRRVMGKEIKFLLHFVKESKQDESGMPNNRFLAERTGGTYSTLKVQPAELEDSGVYFCASSPGTFATETQYFGPGTRLLVL.

Comments on this clonotype: A much larger clone lies a single base off, so this may be a read error. The chain uses TRBV5-1 and TRBJ1-2; a weak D match, TRBD1 (5 bases). Germline loops: CDR1 SGHRS, CDR2 YFSETQ. CDR3 size: 15 residues. Trimming removed 0 bases from V and 12 bases from J, with 21 bases in between. The CDR3, as DNA: TGCGCCAGCAGCTTGGACGGGGCTTCGGTAGGAGGCCACACCTTC. Its translation: CASSLDGASVGGHTF.

This clonotype was seen repeatedly, ten times or more. This chain links TRBV27 with TRBJ2-5, with TRBD1 identical over 7 bases. V gave up 0 bases and J gave up 8 bases; unmatched junction bases: 6. The CDR3 is 14 amino acids. Germline CDR1 reads MNHEY; CDR2 reads SMNVEV (reference sequence). The CDR3 DNA follows: TGTGCCAGCAGTTTATCGGGGACAGTCGGTACCCAGTACTTC. This codes for CASSLSGTVGTQYF.

Only a few counts were recorded for this clonotype. The chain links TRBV12-3 or TRBV12-4 to TRBJ1-5; D remains ambiguous. The CDR3 extends over 13 amino acids. Trimming removed 7 bases from V and 7 bases from J, with 14 bases in between. CDR3 bases: TGTGCCAGCACCATAAGGCCCGGGCAGCCCCAGCATTTT. Its protein is CASTIRPGQPQHF.

The chain carries TRBV29-1 and TRBJ1-5, with D perhaps matching TRBD1 (5 bases). V was cut by 5 bases and J by 2 bases, with 13 bases left in between. Germline loops: CDR1 SQVTM, CDR2 ANQGSEA. The CDR3 spans 14 residues. DNA for the CDR3: TGCAGCGTTTCTCCCGGGGCGGGCAATCAGCCCCAGCATTTT. This encodes CSVSPGAGNQPQHF.

In nucleotides, the CDR3 is TGCAGTGCCGGCACAACCTCTAATGAAAAACTGTTTTTT. This encodes CSAGTTSNEKLFF. The chain employs TRBV20-1 and TRBJ1-4; D call uncertain. Germline V gene lookup returns CDR1 DFQATT and CDR2 SNEGSKA (reference sequence). Trimming took off 6 bases at V and 3 bases at J, with 11 bases between the two ends. The CDR3 is 13 amino acids.

V is TRBV28 and J is TRBJ2-3, with 8 positions matching TRBD2. The CDR3 is 17 residues long. J was trimmed by 0 bases and V by 3 bases; bases with no gene match: 8. CDR1 is MDHEN and CDR2 is SYDVKM in the germline V gene. CDR3 sequence reads: CASSFGGAGDSTDTQYF. The CDR3 DNA reads TGTGCCAGCAGTTTCGGGGGGGCGGGGGATAGCACAGATACGCAGTATTTT.

This clonotype has ten or more counts. V is TRBV20-1 and J is TRBJ2-1; 9 bases map to TRBD2. J gave up 3 bases and V 1 base, and 7 bases lay outside the gene matches. CDR3 length: 16 residues. The germline V gene encodes CDR1 DFQATT and CDR2 SNEGSKA (reference sequence). For the CDR3, the DNA is TGCAGTGCTAGAGGAATAGCGGGGGCCTACTACAATGAGCAGTTCTTC. This codes for CSARGIAGAYYNEQFF.

This clonotype was detected many times. The chain joins TRBV12-5 to TRBJ1-5, with D hard to call. CDR3 length equals 16 residues. Germline V gene sequence: CDR1 LGHNT, CDR2 FRNRAP. Trimming left V 0 bases short and J 1 base short, with 10 bases between. CDR3 sequence: CASGLVLSKSNQPQHF. CDR3 sequence (DNA): TGTGCTAGTGGTTTGGTACTATCCAAGAGCAATCAGCCCCAGCATTTT.